The 19 T cell receptor beta chains presented below share a single source sample, sequenced in a study of cytomegalovirus exposure and HLA in healthy donors. Vbeta (60) and Jbeta (13) primers were used in the PCR. The assay was immunoSEQ multiplex PCR, and TCRdb's table has in-frame clones only and misses some. This table has roughly 120,000 clones, 79% appearing once. Sequencing used PBMCs. All receptors come from a man between 18 and 35 years old in good health and CMV-seronegative.

The CDR3 DNA reads TGTGCCAGTAGTTCAGGGGGCGCGATGAACATTCAGTACTTC. Translation gives CASSSGGAMNIQYF. This sequence joins TRBV19 and TRBJ2-4, with 8 bases aligning to TRBD1. This CDR3 spans 14 amino acids. Unmatched junction bases numbered 7, after V lost 5 bases and J lost 7 bases. Per the germline V gene, CDR1 is LNHDA and CDR2 is SQIVND (reference sequence).

The chain is built from TRBV7-2 and TRBJ2-4; 7 bases are shared with TRBD1. The CDR3 sequence is 17 residues long. In germline, CDR1 is SGHTA, CDR2 FQGNSA. V was clipped by 4 bases and J by 5 bases; unmatched bases: 14. The DNA of the CDR3 is TGTGCCAGCAGCTGGCGGTCCTGGGACAGATCACAAAACATTCAGTACTTC. As protein: CASSWRSWDRSQNIQYF.

This clone was recorded a few times. Other DNA sequences in the sample encode the same CDR3. The chain is built from TRBV28 and TRBJ2-5, with D possibly TRBD2 on 6 matching bases. V lost 2 bases, J lost 2 bases, and 12 bases lay in between. Germline V CDR1 and CDR2: MDHEN, SYDVKM. CDR3 size: 15 residues. Written as DNA, the CDR3 is TGTGCCAGCAGTTTAACTAGTGGGGGGCAAGAGACCCAGTACTTC. Its translation is CASSLTSGGQETQYF.

This chain connects TRBV14 to TRBJ2-1, with 9 bases aligning to TRBD2. Germline V gives CDR1 SGHDN, CDR2 FVKESK. J gave up 8 bases and V 7 bases, and 12 bases lay outside the gene matches. The CDR3 length is 15 residues. DNA of the CDR3: TGTGCCAGCAACTTCTTAGCGGGAGTTCGATATGAGCAGTTCTTC. Encoded protein: CASNFLAGVRYEQFF.

The J gene is TRBJ2-7, the V gene TRBV30; D unresolved. Per the germline V gene, CDR1 is GTSNPN and CDR2 is SVGIG (reference sequence). The CDR3 contains 11 residues. Trimming took 0 bases from V and 12 from J, leaving 12 bases between them. The CDR3 bases are TGTGCCTGGAGTGTAGACCGACTTACGTACTTC. Its protein product is CAWSVDRLTYF.

This clone was counted a few times. This chain joins TRBV4-1 and TRBJ2-1, with D perhaps matching TRBD2 (6 bases). V lost 2 bases to trimming and J lost 0 bases, with 11 bases between them. Germline assignment: CDR1 MGHRA and CDR2 YSYEKL. The CDR3 loop spans 16 amino acids. The DNA of the CDR3 is TGCGCCAGCAGCCAACCAGCTAGCGTCTCCTACAATGAGCAGTTCTTC. Translation: CASSQPASVSYNEQFF.

The chain combines TRBV7-3 with TRBJ2-2, with 7 bases that match TRBD2. After removal of 0 bases from V and 7 bases from J, the junction contained 8 bases not matched to a gene. The CDR3 totals 16 residues. Germline V gives CDR1 SGHTA, CDR2 FQGTGA. The CDR3 sequence is CASSLTWGEGGGELFF. The CDR3 DNA sequence: TGTGCCAGCAGCTTAACGTGGGGGGAGGGCGGCGGGGAGCTGTTTTTT.

The rearrangement links TRBV15 to TRBJ2-5, with D possibly being TRBD1 (6 bases). Between the trimmed V and J ends, which lost 5 bases and 1 base, there was a span of 14 bases. Looked up from germline, CDR1 is LNHNV and CDR2 is YYDKDF (reference sequence). This CDR3 comprises 15 residues. This CDR3 is CATSGRGTAQETQYF. CDR3 sequence (DNA): TGTGCCACCAGCGGTAGGGGGACGGCCCAAGAGACCCAGTACTTC.

The V call is TRBV5-4, the J call TRBJ2-5, with a weak D call TRBD1 (6 bases). CDR1 and CDR2 (germline): SGHNT, YYREEE (reference sequence). V was trimmed by 4 bases and J by 0 bases, leaving 13 bases between them. CDR3 size: 15 residues. The CDR3: CASSARTEYQETQYF. The DNA of the CDR3 is TGTGCCAGCAGCGCAAGGACAGAGTACCAAGAGACCCAGTACTTC.

The chain combines TRBV7-2 with TRBJ1-4; D not certain. CDR1 is SGHTA, CDR2 FQGNSA, per germline. CDR3 size: 16 residues. V shed 5 bases and J shed 0 bases, with 13 bases lying between them. CDR3 loop: CASSARHSSTNEKLFF. In DNA form, the CDR3 reads TGTGCCAGCAGCGCCAGACATTCATCAACTAATGAAAAACTGTTTTTT.

The chain couples TRBV10-2 to TRBJ1-2; D unclear. This CDR3 comprises 13 residues. V was trimmed by 3 bases and J by 6 bases, leaving 11 bases between them. CDR1 and CDR2 from the germline V gene are WSHSY and SAAADI. The CDR3 DNA follows: TGCGCCAGCAGTGACCCCGCGCTCGATGGCTACACCTTC. Its protein is CASSDPALDGYTF.

The chain is built from TRBV18 and TRBJ1-1, with a tentative D call TRBD1 (6 bases). This CDR3 is built from 15 residues. V was shortened by 2 bases and J by 5 bases, with 15 bases between the two germline ends. In germline, CDR1 is KGHSH, CDR2 LQKENI. CDR3 in amino acids: CASSPGGARGTEAFF. The CDR3 region has the DNA TGTGCCAGCTCACCAGGGGGCGCGAGAGGGACTGAAGCTTTCTTT. Supplemented by reference TRBV18 and TRBJ1-1, the full variable domain reads NAGVMQNPRHLVRRRGQEARLRCSPMKGHSHVYWYRQLPEEGLKFMVYLQKENIIDESGMPKERFSAEFPKEGPSILRIQQVVRGDSAAYFCASSPGGARGTEAFFGQGTRLTVV.

The chain employs TRBV5-4 and TRBJ2-5, with TRBD1 identical over 7 bases. The CDR3 totals 15 residues. The ends lost 4 bases at V and 2 bases at J; junction bases unmatched: 8. The germline gives CDR1 SGHNT, CDR2 YYREEE (reference sequence). The CDR3 sequence is CASSLTGWQQETQYF. In nucleotides, the CDR3 is TGTGCCAGCAGCCTGACAGGGTGGCAACAAGAGACCCAGTACTTC.

This rearrangement joins TRBV10-2 to TRBJ2-7, with 9 positions matching TRBD2. Germline CDR1 WSHSY, CDR2 SAAADI. Unmatched junction bases numbered 4, after V lost 3 bases and J lost 4 bases. This CDR3 contains 14 residues. The CDR3 bases are TGCGCCAGCAGTGACATTAGCGGGAGTTACGAGCAGTACGTC. Translated: CASSDISGSYEQYV.

The CDR3 region is CASSEYSTGGDYGYTF. CDR3 in DNA: TGTGCCAGCAGTGAATACTCGACAGGGGGAGACTATGGCTACACCTTC. The chain recombines TRBV25-1 with TRBJ1-2, with 9 bases aligning to TRBD1. CDR3 size: 16 residues. The V gene end was trimmed by 0 bases and the J gene end by 3 bases; junction bases not matched to a gene: 5. CDR1 is MGHDK and CDR2 is SYGVNS in the germline V gene.

V usage is TRBV7-9 and J usage is TRBJ2-7, with a weak D call TRBD1 (5 bases). Deletions cut 1 base from V and 0 bases from J, with 10 bases between. CDR3 length equals 15 residues. The germline CDR1 and CDR2 sequences are SEHNR and FQNEAQ (reference sequence). The CDR3 reads CASSLEGVASYEQYF. The CDR3 DNA reads as TGTGCCAGCAGCTTAGAAGGGGTGGCCTCCTACGAGCAGTACTTC. Supplemented by reference TRBV7-9 and TRBJ2-7, the full variable domain reads DTGVSQNPRHKITKRGQNVTFRCDPISEHNRLYWYRQTLGQGPEFLTYFQNEAQLEKSRLLSDRFSAERPKGSFSTLEIQRTEQGDSAMYLCASSLEGVASYEQYFGPGTRLTVT.

This chain uses TRBV7-9 with TRBJ2-1, with D possibly matching TRBD1 (6 bases). Germline V gene sequence: CDR1 SEHNR, CDR2 FQNEAQ (reference sequence). Deletions cut 5 bases from V and 0 bases from J, with 11 bases between. This CDR3 has 15 residues. The CDR3 DNA reads TGTGCCAGCAGCCAAACAGGGTCCTCCTACAATGAGCAGTTCTTC. The encoded protein is CASSQTGSSYNEQFF.

The chain couples TRBV7-9 to TRBJ2-1; maybe TRBD1 (5 bases). V shed 0 bases and J shed 8 bases, with 11 bases lying between them. The CDR3 is 14 amino acids. CDR1 is SEHNR, CDR2 FQNEAQ, per germline (reference sequence). Written as DNA, the CDR3 is TGTGCCAGCAGCTTAGCCAGGGTCGGCGATGAGCAGTTCTTC. It is translated as CASSLARVGDEQFF.

About this clone: Within the sample, other DNA sequences also encode this same CDR3. The chain couples TRBV7-9 to TRBJ1-2; D is undetermined. Trimming removed 1 base from V and 4 bases from J, with 7 bases in between. CDR3 length: 13 amino acids. The germline CDR1 and CDR2 sequences are SEHNR and FQNEAQ (reference sequence). This chain's CDR3 is CASSLGGLYGYTF. The DNA of the CDR3 is TGTGCCAGCAGCTTAGGAGGCCTCTATGGCTACACCTTC.